Here is one T cell receptor beta chain with its context. While infection was still active, Seattle patients were enrolled and then followed longitudinally. CDR1 is MNHEY and CDR2 is SVGAGI in the germline V gene. The germline V and J ends were trimmed by 0 bases and 4 bases, with 9 bases remaining between them. The CDR3 has 15 amino acids. The data were produced by immunoSEQ multiplex PCR, yet TCRdb's version contains in-frame clones alone and is incomplete. The data contain 120,000 or so clones, roughly four fifths of them singletons. These data originate in a study of blood T cell repertoires in COVID-19. Overall study context: Collection of acute and convalescent COVID-19 samples took place in the United States, Italy and Spain.

The TCR was taken from a man aged 30-40 years with COVID-19, enrolled during active disease. Specimen: peripheral blood. V is TRBV6-5 and J is TRBJ2-2, with D perhaps matching TRBD2 (6 bases). The CDR3 sequence is CASSYSGGATGELFF. DNA of the CDR3: TGTGCCAGCAGTTACTCTGGCGGGGCCACCGGGGAGCTGTTTTTT.